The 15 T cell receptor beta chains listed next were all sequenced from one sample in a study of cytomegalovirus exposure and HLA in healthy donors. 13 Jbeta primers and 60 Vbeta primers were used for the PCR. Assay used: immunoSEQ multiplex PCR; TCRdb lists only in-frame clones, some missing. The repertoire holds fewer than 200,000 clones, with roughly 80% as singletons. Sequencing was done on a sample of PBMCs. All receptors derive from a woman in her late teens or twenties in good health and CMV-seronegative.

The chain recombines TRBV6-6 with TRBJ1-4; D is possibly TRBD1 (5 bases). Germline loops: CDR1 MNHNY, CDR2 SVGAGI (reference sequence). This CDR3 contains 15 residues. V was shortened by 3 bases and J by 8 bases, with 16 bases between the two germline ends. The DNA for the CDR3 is TGTGCCAGCAGTTATTCTTCCGCCAGGGCAGAAAAACTGTTTTTT. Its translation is CASSYSSARAEKLFF.

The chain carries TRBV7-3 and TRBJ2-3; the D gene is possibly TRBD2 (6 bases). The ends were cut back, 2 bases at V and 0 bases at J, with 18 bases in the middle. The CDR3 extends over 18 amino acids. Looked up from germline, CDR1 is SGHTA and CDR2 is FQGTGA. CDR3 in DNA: TGTGCCAGCAGCTTATCGGGGCCCTTTAGCGGTAGCACAGATACGCAGTATTTT. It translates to CASSLSGPFSGSTDTQYF. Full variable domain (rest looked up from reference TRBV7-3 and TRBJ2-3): GAGVSQTPSNKVTEKGKYVELRCDPISGHTALYWYRQSLGQGPEFLIYFQGTGAADDSGLPNDRFFAVRPEGSVSTLKIQRTERGDSAVYLCASSLSGPFSGSTDTQYFGPGTRLTVL.

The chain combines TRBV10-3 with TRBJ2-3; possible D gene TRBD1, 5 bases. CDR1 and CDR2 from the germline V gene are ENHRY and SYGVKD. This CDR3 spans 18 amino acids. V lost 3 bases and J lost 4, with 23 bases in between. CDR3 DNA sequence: TGTGCCATCAGTGAACTACCTCTTGGGGTTGTCAGGGCAGATACGCAGTATTTT. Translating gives CAISELPLGVVRADTQYF.

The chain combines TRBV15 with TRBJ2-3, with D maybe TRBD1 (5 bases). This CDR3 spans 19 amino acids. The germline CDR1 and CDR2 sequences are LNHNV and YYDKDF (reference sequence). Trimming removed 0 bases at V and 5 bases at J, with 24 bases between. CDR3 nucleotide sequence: TGTGCCACCAGCAGAGAGGCGCCAGGGTCCTCTTTCGTTGGAGATACGCAGTATTTT. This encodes CATSREAPGSSFVGDTQYF. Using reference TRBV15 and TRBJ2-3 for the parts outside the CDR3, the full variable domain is DAMVIQNPRYQVTQFGKPVTLSCSQTLNHNVMYWYQQKSSQAPKLLFHYYDKDFNNEADTPDNFQSRRPNTSFCFLDIRSPGLGDTAMYLCATSREAPGSSFVGDTQYFGPGTRLTVL.

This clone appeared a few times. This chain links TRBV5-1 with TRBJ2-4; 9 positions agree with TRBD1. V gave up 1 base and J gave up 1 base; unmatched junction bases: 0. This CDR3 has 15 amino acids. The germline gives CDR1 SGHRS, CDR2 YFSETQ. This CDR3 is CASSLTGGAKNIQYF. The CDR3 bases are TGCGCCAGCAGCTTGACAGGGGGCGCCAAAAACATTCAGTACTTC.

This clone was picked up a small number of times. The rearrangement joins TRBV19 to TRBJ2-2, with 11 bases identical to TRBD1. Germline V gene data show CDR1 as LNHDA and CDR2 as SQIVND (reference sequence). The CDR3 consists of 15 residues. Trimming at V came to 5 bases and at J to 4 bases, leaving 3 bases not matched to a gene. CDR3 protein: CASSRGQGATGELFF. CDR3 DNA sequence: TGTGCCAGTAGTCGAGGACAGGGGGCCACCGGGGAGCTGTTTTTT. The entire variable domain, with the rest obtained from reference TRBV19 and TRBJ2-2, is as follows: DGGITQSPKYLFRKEGQNVTLSCEQNLNHDAMYWYRQDPGQGLRLIYYSQIVNDFQKGDIAEGYSVSREKKESFPLTVTSAQKNPTAFYLCASSRGQGATGELFFGEGSRLTVL.

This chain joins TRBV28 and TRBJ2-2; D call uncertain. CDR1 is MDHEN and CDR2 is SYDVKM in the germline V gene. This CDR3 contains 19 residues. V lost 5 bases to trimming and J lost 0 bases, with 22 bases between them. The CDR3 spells CASSPAASSTITNTGELFF. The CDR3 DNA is TGTGCCAGCAGTCCCGCGGCCTCATCAACTATAACGAACACCGGGGAGCTGTTTTTT.

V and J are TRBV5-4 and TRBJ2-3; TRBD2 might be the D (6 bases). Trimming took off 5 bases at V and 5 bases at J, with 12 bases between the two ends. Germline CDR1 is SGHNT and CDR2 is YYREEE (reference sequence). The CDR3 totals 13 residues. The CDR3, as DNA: TGTGCCAGCAGACGGGACTCTCTAGATACGCAGTATTTT. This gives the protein CASRRDSLDTQYF.

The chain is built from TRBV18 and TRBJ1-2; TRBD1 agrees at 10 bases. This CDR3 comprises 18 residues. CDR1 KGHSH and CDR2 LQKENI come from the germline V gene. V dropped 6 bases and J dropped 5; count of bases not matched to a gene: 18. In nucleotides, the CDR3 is TGTGCCAGCTCGTCACAACGAGCTGGGACAGGGGCAGTATATGGCTACACCTTC. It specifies CASSSQRAGTGAVYGYTF.

CDR3 residues: CASSEFGGLEGETQYF. The CDR3 region has the DNA TGTGCCAGCAGTGAATTTGGCGGTTTGGAAGGAGAGACCCAGTACTTC. This chain uses TRBV25-1 with TRBJ2-5, with unresolved D. CDR3 length equals 16 residues. Germline assignment: CDR1 MGHDK and CDR2 SYGVNS. Deletions cut 1 base from V and 4 bases from J, with 16 bases between. Full variable domain (remainder filled in from reference TRBV25-1 and TRBJ2-5): EADIYQTPRYLVIGTGKKITLECSQTMGHDKMYWYQQDPGMELHLIHYSYGVNSTEKGDLSSESTVSRIRTEHFPLTLESARPSHTSQYLCASSEFGGLEGETQYFGPGTRLLVL.

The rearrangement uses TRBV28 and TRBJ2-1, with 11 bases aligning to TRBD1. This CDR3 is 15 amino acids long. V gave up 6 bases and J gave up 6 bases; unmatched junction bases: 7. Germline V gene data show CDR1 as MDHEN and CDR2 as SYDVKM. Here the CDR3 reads CASSWTGGVGNEQFF. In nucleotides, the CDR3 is TGTGCCAGCAGCTGGACAGGGGGCGTCGGCAATGAGCAGTTCTTC.

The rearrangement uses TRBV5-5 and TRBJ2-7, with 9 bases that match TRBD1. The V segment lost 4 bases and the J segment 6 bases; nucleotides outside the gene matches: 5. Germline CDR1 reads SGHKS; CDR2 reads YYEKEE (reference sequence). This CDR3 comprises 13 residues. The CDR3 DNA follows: TGTGCCAGCAGCCCCGGGGACAGGGTCGAGCAGTACTTC. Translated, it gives CASSPGDRVEQYF.

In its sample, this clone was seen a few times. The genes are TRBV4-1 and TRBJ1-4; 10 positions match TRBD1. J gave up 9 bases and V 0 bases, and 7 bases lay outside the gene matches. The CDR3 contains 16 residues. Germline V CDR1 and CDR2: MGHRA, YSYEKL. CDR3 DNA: TGCGCCAGCAGCCAAGAAGCCGGGACAGGGGCCAAAAAACTGTTTTTT. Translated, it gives CASSQEAGTGAKKLFF.

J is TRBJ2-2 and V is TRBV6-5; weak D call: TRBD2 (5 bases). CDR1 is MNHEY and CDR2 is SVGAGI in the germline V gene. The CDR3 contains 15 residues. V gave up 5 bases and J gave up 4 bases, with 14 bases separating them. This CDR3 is CASSTGWRTTGELFF. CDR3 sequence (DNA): TGTGCCAGCAGTACGGGGTGGAGGACCACCGGGGAGCTGTTTTTT.

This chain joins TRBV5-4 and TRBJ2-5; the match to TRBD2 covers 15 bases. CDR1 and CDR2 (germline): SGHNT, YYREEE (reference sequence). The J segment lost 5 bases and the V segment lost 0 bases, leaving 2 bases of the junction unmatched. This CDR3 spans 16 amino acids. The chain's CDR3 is CASSLGTSGRGETQYF. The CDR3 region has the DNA TGTGCCAGCAGCTTGGGGACTAGCGGGAGGGGCGAGACCCAGTACTTC.